The entry below gives a single TCR beta chain sequence along with its context. The antigen remains undetermined. With 11 bases removed from V and 7 bases from J, the gap between germline ends came to 15 bases. Germline CDR1 and CDR2: SNHLY and FYNNEI. The CDR3 length is 12 residues. This entry is derived from a study of cytomegalovirus exposure and HLA in healthy donors. Study-wide results and caveats: CMV antigen specificity was confirmed in vitro for three CMV-associated chains. As a later analysis showed, a missense DCLRE1C variant was linked to trimming of TCR beta V- and J-genes. Accurate prediction of HLA-A and HLA-B alleles (for most subjects) was reportedly achieved from TCR beta sequences. As a later analysis revealed, most CMV-associated TCR beta chains appeared HLA-restricted.

Use of 60 Vbeta and 13 Jbeta primers characterized the PCR. The method was immunoSEQ multiplex PCR; TCRdb's version includes in-frame clones alone and lacks a portion of them. The sample contains roughly 160,000 clones, about 83% of which appear only once. The V call is TRBV2, the J call TRBJ2-1; a possible D gene is TRBD2 (6 bases). The sequenced sample consisted of PBMCs. This sequence was found in a woman aged 25 to 39 in good health and CMV-seronegative. The CDR3 DNA is TGTGCCGGGGGGTTAGGGGAGAATGAGCAGTTCTTC. Translated, it gives CAGGLGENEQFF.